This T cell receptor (beta chain) was captured by sequencing in a study of T cell repertoires in cytomegalovirus infection (dated by TCRdb to the late 2010s). In the study overall: The HLA type of each donor mattered for the analysis, because public TCR beta signatures pointed to carriage of CMV infection along with the matching HLA type. General study outcomes and caveats: In the ex vivo response, HLA-C-restricted CMV-specific TCR beta clonotypes were dominant, and in two of eight donors the single most frequent clonotype came from this HLA-C-restricted group. Cumulative frequency of public TCR beta family members discriminated carriers of CMV infection plus the relevant HLA type in this cohort and an independent 352-donor cohort.

TCRdb names Illumina HiSeq 1500 as the instrument used. The public reads were reanalyzed by TCRdb: fastp trimming at Q25, MiXCR alignment, in-frame beta chains only. Rows merge per CDR3 protein into single entries with the most common DNA and genes. Present in this sample are approximately 250,000 distinct CDR3 sequences, 6.5% of which were seen just once. The biggest ten clones account for about 6.3% of the sample. The germline V end is reduced by 1 base and the J end by 4 bases; junction bases left unmatched: 7. Per the germline V gene (reference sequence), DFQATT is the CDR1 and SNEGSKA is the CDR2. Including cysteine and phenylalanine, the CDR3 has 15 amino acids. Here the CDR3 DNA is all that survives: 45 bases in frame from base 1. This clonotype has a count of ten or more. Its antigen specificity is not known. No much larger clone exists at a distance of one base, and base qualities are not known.

This TCR derives from a human donor in good health (CMV status not recorded). Some clones in this sample may be carry-over from other donors' samples. The sequencing sample was made of PBMCs. Here the chain combines TRBV20-1 and TRBJ2-3; 8 middle bases align to TRBD2. CDR3 region: CSARAPGGPSDTQYF. The sequenced DNA is TGCAGTGCTAGAGCCCCGGGGGGGCCCTCAGATACGCAGTATTTT.